Listed below are T cell receptor beta chains from one sample, sequenced in a study of OX40 agonist ivuxolimab in advanced cancers. The method was immunoSEQ multiplex PCR; TCRdb's version includes in-frame clones alone and lacks a portion of them. The sample lists 45,000 to 50,000 clones, roughly 89% seen once, with roughly 31% in the top ten. The sequences come from CD4+ or CD8+ T cells sorted from blood, collected in a trial of the OX40 agonist ivuxolimab. All receptors come from an adult with an advanced solid tumor such as melanoma, head and neck, liver or kidney cancer. Both conserved end residues are part of each CDR3. The D gene is left open where the match is weak. Expanded clones are given a class, and other clones once, few, many or no size at all.

D	V	size	J	CDR3	DNA
TRBD1	TRBV7-9	.	TRBJ1-1	CASSEGTGMNTEAFF	TGTGCCAGCAGCGAAGGGACAGGGATGAACACTGAAGCTTTCTTT
.	TRBV27	.	TRBJ1-5	CASSSYNQPQHF	TGTGCCAGCAGTTCCTACAATCAGCCCCAGCATTTT
.	TRBV4-2	.	TRBJ2-1	CASSPRLYNEQFF	TGTGCCAGCAGCCCCCGCCTCTACAATGAGCAGTTCTTC
.	TRBV9	.	TRBJ2-1	CASSVTGNEQFF	TGTGCCAGCAGCGTAACTGGGAATGAGCAGTTCTTC
TRBD1	TRBV7-9	.	TRBJ2-2	CASSTRTGPTGELFF	TGTGCCAGCAGCACCAGGACAGGACCCACCGGGGAGCTGTTTTTT
.	TRBV5-1	.	TRBJ2-3	CASVASSTDTQYF	TGCGCCAGCGTGGCTAGCTCGACAGATACGCAGTATTTT
TRBD1	TRBV27	.	TRBJ2-7	CASSQDRGGWYEQYF	TGTGCCAGCAGTCAAGACAGGGGCGGGTGGTACGAGCAGTACTTC
TRBD2	TRBV19	.	TRBJ2-1	CASSILAGENEQFF	TGTGCCAGTAGTATACTCGCGGGGGAAAATGAGCAGTTCTTC
.	TRBV30	.	TRBJ2-7	CAWSPPTGSVIREQYF	TGTGCCTGGAGTCCCCCTACAGGGAGTGTAATTCGGGAGCAGTACTTC
.	TRBV6-1	.	TRBJ2-7	CASSLTTSSYEQYF	TGTGCCAGCAGCCTGACAACTAGCTCCTACGAGCAGTACTTC
TRBD2	TRBV6-5	.	TRBJ2-1	CASSLGLVPPQFF	TGTGCCAGCAGTTTAGGACTAGTCCCCCCCCAGTTCTTC
TRBD1	TRBV7-8	.	TRBJ1-2	CASSSPGQGNHGYTF	TGTGCCAGCAGCTCACCGGGACAGGGTAATCATGGCTACACCTTC
TRBD2	TRBV7-2	.	TRBJ2-3	CASSLLAGEITDTQYF	TGTGCCAGCAGCTTGCTAGCGGGGGAGATCACAGATACGCAGTATTTT
.	TRBV7-6	.	TRBJ2-3	CASSQGLEISDTQYF	TGTGCCAGCAGTCAGGGACTGGAAATCTCAGATACGCAGTATTTT
TRBD2	TRBV5-1	.	TRBJ2-7	CASRDWAGVNPYEQYF	TGCGCCAGCAGGGATTGGGCGGGAGTGAACCCCTACGAGCAGTACTTC
.	TRBV9	.	TRBJ2-3	CASSVGGASTDTQYF	TGTGCCAGCAGCGTAGGAGGGGCAAGCACAGATACGCAGTATTTT
.	TRBV11-2	.	TRBJ1-2	CASSLDGWGNYGYTF	TGTGCCAGCAGCTTAGATGGTTGGGGTAACTATGGCTACACCTTC
.	TRBV2	.	TRBJ2-2	CASSAPPGDDGTGELFF	TGTGCCAGCAGCGCCCCGCCCGGGGACGACGGCACCGGGGAGCTGTTTTTT
.	TRBV19	once	TRBJ1-1	CASEWSGANTEAFF	TGTGCCAGTGAGTGGTCGGGGGCGAACACTGAAGCTTTCTTT
.	TRBV2	.	TRBJ1-1	CASKGVVAFF	TGTGCCAGTAAGGGAGTAGTGGCTTTCTTT
.	TRBV28	.	TRBJ1-2	CASEDEGGDGYTF	TGTGCCAGCGAGGACGAAGGGGGGGATGGCTACACCTTC
TRBD2	TRBV14	.	TRBJ2-3	CASSPRDYLTDTQYF	TGTGCCAGCAGCCCCCGGGACTATCTCACAGATACGCAGTATTTT
TRBD1	TRBV7-2	.	TRBJ1-1	CASSYTGGWTEAFF	TGTGCCAGCAGCTATACAGGGGGGTGGACTGAAGCTTTCTTT
TRBD2	TRBV4-1	.	TRBJ2-7	CASSHLAGSSYEQYF	TGCGCCAGCAGCCACCTAGCGGGGTCCTCCTACGAGCAGTACTTC
.	TRBV27	.	TRBJ2-1	CASSVSSLREQFF	TGTGCCAGCAGTGTCTCTTCACTACGCGAGCAGTTCTTC
.	TRBV28	.	TRBJ1-1	CASSLTGSAFF	TGTGCCAGCAGTTTGACAGGAAGCGCTTTCTTT
.	TRBV28	.	TRBJ1-1	CASSPLGGGRSTEAFF	TGTGCCAGCAGCCCTCTTGGGGGGGGGCGCAGCACTGAAGCTTTCTTT
.	TRBV28	.	TRBJ2-7	CASSPGQTYEQYF	TGTGCCAGCAGCCCCGGACAGACCTACGAGCAGTACTTC
.	TRBV6-6	.	TRBJ2-1	CASSYVYNEQFF	TGTGCCAGCAGTTACGTCTACAATGAGCAGTTCTTC
TRBD2	TRBV5-4	.	TRBJ2-2	CASSFGSGVTGTGELFF	TGTGCCAGCAGCTTCGGAAGCGGGGTTACCGGCACCGGGGAGCTGTTTTTT
TRBD1	TRBV7-9	.	TRBJ1-5	CASSLIKTGVDDQPQHF	TGTGCCAGCAGCTTAATCAAGACAGGGGTGGACGATCAGCCCCAGCATTTT
TRBD1	TRBV7-9	.	TRBJ1-2	CASSLGTATYGYTF	TGTGCCAGCAGCTTGGGGACAGCAACCTATGGCTACACCTTC
.	TRBV6-4	.	TRBJ1-1	CATVGGKNTEAFF	TGTGCCACCGTCGGGGGGAAGAACACTGAAGCTTTCTTT
.	TRBV14	.	TRBJ2-3	CASSQKVRGVADTQYF	TGTGCCAGCAGCCAAAAAGTCAGGGGGGTTGCAGATACGCAGTATTTT
.	TRBV10-3	.	TRBJ2-3	CAILSGGDSTDTQYF	TGTGCCATCCTGTCGGGCGGGGATAGCACAGATACGCAGTATTTT
.	TRBV19	few	TRBJ1-2	CASSIALEGYTF	TGTGCCAGTAGTATAGCCCTAGAGGGCTACACCTTC
.	TRBV18	.	TRBJ2-3	CASSPPLATSTDTQYF	TGTGCCAGCTCACCACCCTTAGCGACTAGCACAGATACGCAGTATTTT
.	TRBV21-1	.	TRBJ2-1	CASSVGVTAYNEQFF	TGTGCCAGTTCGGTGGGCGTGACTGCCTACAATGAGCAGTTCTTC
.	TRBV4-1	.	TRBJ2-5	CASSPPASAAQYF	TGCGCCAGCAGCCCCCCGGCCTCGGCGGCCCAGTACTTC